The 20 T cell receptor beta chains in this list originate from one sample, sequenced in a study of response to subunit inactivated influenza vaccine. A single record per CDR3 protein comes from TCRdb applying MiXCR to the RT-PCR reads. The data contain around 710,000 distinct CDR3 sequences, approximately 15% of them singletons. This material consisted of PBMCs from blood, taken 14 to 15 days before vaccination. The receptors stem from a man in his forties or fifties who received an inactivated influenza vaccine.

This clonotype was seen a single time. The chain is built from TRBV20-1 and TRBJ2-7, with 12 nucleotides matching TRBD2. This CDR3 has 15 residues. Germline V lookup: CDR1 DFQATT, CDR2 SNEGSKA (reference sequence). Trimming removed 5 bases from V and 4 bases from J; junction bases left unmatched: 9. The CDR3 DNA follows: TGCAGTGCTTACACACTAGCGGGGGGCAAATACGAGCAGTACTTC. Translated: CSAYTLAGGKYEQYF.

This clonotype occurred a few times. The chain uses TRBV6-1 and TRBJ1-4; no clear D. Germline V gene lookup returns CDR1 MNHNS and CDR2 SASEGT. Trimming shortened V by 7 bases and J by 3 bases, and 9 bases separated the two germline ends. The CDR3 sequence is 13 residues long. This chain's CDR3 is CASKVNANEKLFF. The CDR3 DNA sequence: TGTGCCAGCAAGGTCAACGCTAATGAAAAACTGTTTTTT.

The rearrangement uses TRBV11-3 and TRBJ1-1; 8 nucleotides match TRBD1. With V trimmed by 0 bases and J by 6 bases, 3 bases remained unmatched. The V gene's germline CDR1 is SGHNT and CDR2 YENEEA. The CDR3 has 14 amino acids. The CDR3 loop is CASSLDHRGAEAFF. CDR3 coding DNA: TGTGCCAGCAGCTTAGACCACAGGGGGGCTGAAGCTTTCTTT.

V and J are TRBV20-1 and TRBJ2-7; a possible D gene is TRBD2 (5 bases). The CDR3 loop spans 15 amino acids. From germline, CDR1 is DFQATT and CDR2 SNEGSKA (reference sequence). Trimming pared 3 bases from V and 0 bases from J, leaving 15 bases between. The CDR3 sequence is CSARDTSTLSYEQYF. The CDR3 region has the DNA TGCAGTGCTAGGGATACTAGTACGCTCTCCTACGAGCAGTACTTC.

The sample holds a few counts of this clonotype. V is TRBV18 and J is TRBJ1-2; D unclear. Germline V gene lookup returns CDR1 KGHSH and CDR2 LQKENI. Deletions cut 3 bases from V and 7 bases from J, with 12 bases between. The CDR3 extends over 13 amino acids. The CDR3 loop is CASSPAVEGGYTF. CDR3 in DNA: TGTGCCAGCTCACCCGCGGTGGAAGGTGGCTACACCTTC.

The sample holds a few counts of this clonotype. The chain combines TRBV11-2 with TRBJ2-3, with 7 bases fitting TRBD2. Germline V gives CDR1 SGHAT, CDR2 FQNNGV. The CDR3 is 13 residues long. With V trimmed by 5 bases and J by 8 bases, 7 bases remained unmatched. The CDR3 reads CASSATSPATQYF. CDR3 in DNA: TGTGCCAGCAGCGCGACTAGCCCGGCTACGCAGTATTTT.

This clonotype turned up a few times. CDR3 DNA: TGTGCCAGCAGCCCCAACCTATACGACGGCCCCACAGATACGCAGTATTTT. The encoded protein is CASSPNLYDGPTDTQYF. The chain carries TRBV14 and TRBJ2-3; no reliable D call. Germline V gene lookup returns CDR1 SGHDN and CDR2 FVKESK. V was trimmed by 4 bases and J by 2 bases, leaving 19 bases between them. This CDR3 has 17 amino acids. The entire variable domain, with the rest obtained from reference TRBV14 and TRBJ2-3, is as follows: EAGVTQFPSHSVIEKGQTVTLRCDPISGHDNLYWYRRVMGKEIKFLLHFVKESKQDESGMPNNRFLAERTGGTYSTLKVQPAELEDSGVYFCASSPNLYDGPTDTQYFGPGTRLTVL.

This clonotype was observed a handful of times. CDR3 nucleotides: TGCGCCAGCAGCTACGATCGAAGCCCGGGTCAGCCCCAGCATTTT. This gives the protein CASSYDRSPGQPQHF. The chain is built from TRBV4-3 and TRBJ1-5; D remains unclear. The length of the CDR3 is 15 residues. The germline gives CDR1 LGHNA, CDR2 YSLEER. The V gene lost 5 bases and the J gene lost 6 bases, with 17 bases spanning the gap.

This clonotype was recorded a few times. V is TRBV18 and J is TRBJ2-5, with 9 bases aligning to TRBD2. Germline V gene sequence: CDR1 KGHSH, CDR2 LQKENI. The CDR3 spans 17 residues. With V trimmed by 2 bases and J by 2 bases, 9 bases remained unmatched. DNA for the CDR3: TGTGCCAGCTCACCATCGCTTCTAGCGGGGACACAAGAGACCCAGTACTTC. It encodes CASSPSLLAGTQETQYF.

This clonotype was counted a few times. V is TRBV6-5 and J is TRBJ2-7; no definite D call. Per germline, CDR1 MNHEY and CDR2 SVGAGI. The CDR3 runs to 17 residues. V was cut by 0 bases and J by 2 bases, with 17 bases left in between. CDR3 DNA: TGTGCCAGCAGTTACTCGATACTGTCCCATACTCCCTACGAGCAGTACTTC. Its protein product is CASSYSILSHTPYEQYF.

CDR3 nucleotide sequence: TGTGCCAGCAGCTTTAGCGGGGGCTCTAAGAATGAGCAGTTCTTC. Protein: CASSFSGGSKNEQFF. The chain is built from TRBV7-9 and TRBJ2-1, with 9 bases aligning to TRBD2. The CDR3 extends over 15 amino acids. V was pared by 3 bases and J by 7 bases, with 7 bases of the junction left unmatched. Germline CDR1 is SEHNR and CDR2 is FQNEAQ (reference sequence).

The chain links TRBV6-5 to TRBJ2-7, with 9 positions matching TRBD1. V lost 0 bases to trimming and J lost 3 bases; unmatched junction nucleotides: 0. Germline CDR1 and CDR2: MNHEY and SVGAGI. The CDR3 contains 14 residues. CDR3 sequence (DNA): TGTGCCAGCAGTTACTCGACAGGGGGCTACGAGCAGTACTTC. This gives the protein CASSYSTGGYEQYF.

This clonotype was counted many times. The CDR3 DNA reads as TGTGCCAGCAGTTTTTTGTCCAGAGGCCAGGATTACAATGAGCAGTTCTTC. Its protein product is CASSFLSRGQDYNEQFF. The genes are TRBV28 and TRBJ2-1, with no clear D. The CDR3 has 17 amino acids. V was trimmed by 3 bases and J by 4 bases, leaving 19 bases between them. Germline loops: CDR1 MDHEN, CDR2 SYDVKM. The entire variable domain, with the rest obtained from reference TRBV28 and TRBJ2-1, is as follows: DVKVTQSSRYLVKRTGEKVFLECVQDMDHENMFWYRQDPGLGLRLIYFSYDVKMKEKGDIPEGYSVSREKKERFSLILESASTNQTSMYLCASSFLSRGQDYNEQFFGPGTRLTVL.

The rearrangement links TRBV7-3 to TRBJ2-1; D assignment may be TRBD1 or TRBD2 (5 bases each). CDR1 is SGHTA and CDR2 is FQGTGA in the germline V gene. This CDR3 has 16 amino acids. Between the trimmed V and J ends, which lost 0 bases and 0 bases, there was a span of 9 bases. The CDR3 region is CASSLTSGTSYNEQFF. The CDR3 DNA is TGTGCCAGCAGCTTAACGTCCGGGACCTCCTACAATGAGCAGTTCTTC.

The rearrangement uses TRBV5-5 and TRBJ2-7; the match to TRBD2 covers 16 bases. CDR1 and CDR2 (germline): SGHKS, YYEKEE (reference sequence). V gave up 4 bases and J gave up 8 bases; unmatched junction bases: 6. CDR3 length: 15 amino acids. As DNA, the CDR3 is TGTGCCAGCAGCACGGGACTAGCGGGAGGGCCGCAGCAGTACTTC. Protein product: CASSTGLAGGPQQYF.

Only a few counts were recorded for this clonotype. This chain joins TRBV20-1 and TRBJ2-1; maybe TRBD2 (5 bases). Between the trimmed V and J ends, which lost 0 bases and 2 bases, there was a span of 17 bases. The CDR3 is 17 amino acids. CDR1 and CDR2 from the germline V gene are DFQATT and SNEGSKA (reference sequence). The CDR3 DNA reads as TGCAGTGCTAGAGATCCGTCAACGGGGTACACCTACAATGAGCAGTTCTTC. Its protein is CSARDPSTGYTYNEQFF.

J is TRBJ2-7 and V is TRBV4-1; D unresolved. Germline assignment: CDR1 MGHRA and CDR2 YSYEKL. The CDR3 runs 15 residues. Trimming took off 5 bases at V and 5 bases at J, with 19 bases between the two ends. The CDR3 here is CASSSEDNPWHEQYF. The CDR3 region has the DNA TGCGCCAGCAGCTCAGAAGACAACCCTTGGCACGAGCAGTACTTC.

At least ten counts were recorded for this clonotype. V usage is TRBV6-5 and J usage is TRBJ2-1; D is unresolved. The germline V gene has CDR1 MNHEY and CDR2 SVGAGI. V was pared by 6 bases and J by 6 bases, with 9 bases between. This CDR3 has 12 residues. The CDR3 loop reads CASSQPPNEQFF. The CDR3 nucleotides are TGTGCCAGCAGCCAACCCCCCAATGAGCAGTTCTTC.

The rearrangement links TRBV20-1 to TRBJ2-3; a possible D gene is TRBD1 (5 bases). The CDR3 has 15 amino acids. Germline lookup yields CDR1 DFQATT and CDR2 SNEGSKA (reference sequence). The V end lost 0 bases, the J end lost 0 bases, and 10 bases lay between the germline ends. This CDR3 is CSARDFRDSTDTQYF. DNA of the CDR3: TGCAGTGCTAGAGATTTCAGGGATAGCACAGATACGCAGTATTTT.

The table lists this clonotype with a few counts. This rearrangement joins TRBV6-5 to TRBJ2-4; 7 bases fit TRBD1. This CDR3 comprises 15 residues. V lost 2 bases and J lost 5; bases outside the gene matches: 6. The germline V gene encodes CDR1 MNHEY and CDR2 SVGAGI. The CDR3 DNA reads TGTGCCAGCAGTTACGCGCCCGGGACAGAAAACATTCAGTACTTC. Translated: CASSYAPGTENIQYF.